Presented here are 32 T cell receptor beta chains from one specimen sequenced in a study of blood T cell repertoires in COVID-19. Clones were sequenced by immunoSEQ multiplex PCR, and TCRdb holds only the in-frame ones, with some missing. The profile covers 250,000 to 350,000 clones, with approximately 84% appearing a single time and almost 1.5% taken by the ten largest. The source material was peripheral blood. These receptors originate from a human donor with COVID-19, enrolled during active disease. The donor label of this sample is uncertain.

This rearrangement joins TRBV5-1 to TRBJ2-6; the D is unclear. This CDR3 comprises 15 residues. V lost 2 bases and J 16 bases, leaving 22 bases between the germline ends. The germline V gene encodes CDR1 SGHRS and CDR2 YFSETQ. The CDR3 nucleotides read TGCGCCAGCAGCTTCCTAACCCAACCCGGGTCCACTCTGACTTTC. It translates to CASSFLTQPGSTLTF.

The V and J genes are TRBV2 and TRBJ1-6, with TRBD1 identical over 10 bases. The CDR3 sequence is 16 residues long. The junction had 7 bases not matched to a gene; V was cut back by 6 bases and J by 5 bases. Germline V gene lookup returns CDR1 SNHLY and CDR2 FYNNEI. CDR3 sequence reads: CASRRDRGLDNSPLHF. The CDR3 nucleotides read TGTGCCAGCAGGCGGGACAGGGGTCTCGATAATTCACCCCTCCACTTT.

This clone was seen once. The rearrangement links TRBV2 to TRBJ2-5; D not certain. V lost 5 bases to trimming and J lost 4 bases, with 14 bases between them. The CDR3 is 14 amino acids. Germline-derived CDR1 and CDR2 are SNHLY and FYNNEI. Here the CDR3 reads CASSTLVLTETQYF. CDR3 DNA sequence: TGTGCCAGCAGTACCCTAGTACTCACAGAGACCCAGTACTTC. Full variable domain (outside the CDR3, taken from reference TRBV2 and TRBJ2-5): EPEVTQTPSHQVTQMGQEVILRCVPISNHLYFYWYRQILGQKVEFLVSFYNNEISEKSEIFDDQFSVERPDGSNFTLKIRSTKLEDSAMYFCASSTLVLTETQYFGPGTRLLVL.

CDR3 protein: CASSPGLAGITSYNEQFF. CDR3 sequence (DNA): TGCGCCAGCTCGCCGGGACTAGCGGGAATCACGTCCTACAATGAGCAGTTCTTC. This rearrangement joins TRBV10-1 to TRBJ2-1; TRBD2 matches 13 bases. The CDR3 is 18 residues long. From germline, CDR1 is WNHNN and CDR2 SYGVQD (reference sequence). V was clipped by 8 bases and J by 1 base; unmatched bases: 11.

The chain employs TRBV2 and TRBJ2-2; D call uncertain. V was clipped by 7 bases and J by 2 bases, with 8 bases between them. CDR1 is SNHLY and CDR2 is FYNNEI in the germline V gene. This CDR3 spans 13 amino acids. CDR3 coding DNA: TGTGCCAGCACCCAGGAAAACACCGGGGAGCTGTTTTTT. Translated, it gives CASTQENTGELFF.

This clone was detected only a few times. Written as DNA, the CDR3 is TGTGCCAGTAGTACGCGGGACAGGGGCACTGAAGCTTTCTTT. This codes for CASSTRDRGTEAFF. This chain links TRBV19 with TRBJ1-1; 10 bases are shared with TRBD1. CDR1 is LNHDA and CDR2 is SQIVND in the germline V gene (reference sequence). The CDR3 runs 14 residues. After removal of 4 bases from V and 4 bases from J, the junction contained 3 bases not matched to a gene.

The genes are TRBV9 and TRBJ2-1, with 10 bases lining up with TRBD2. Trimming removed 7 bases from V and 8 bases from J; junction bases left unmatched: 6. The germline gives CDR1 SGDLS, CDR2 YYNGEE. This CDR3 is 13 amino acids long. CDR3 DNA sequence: TGTGCCAGCGGGCTAGCGGGAGTGGATGAGCAGTTCTTC. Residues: CASGLAGVDEQFF.

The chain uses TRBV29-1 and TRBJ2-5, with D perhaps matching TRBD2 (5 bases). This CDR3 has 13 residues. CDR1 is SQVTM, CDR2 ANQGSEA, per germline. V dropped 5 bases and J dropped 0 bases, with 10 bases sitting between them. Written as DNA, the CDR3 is TGCAGCGTTAGTTCGGGGAACCAAGAGACCCAGTACTTC. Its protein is CSVSSGNQETQYF. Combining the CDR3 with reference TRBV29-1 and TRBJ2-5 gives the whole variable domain SAVISQKPSRDICQRGTSLTIQCQVDSQVTMMFWYRQQPGQSLTLIATANQGSEATYESGFVIDKFPISRPNLTFSTLTVSNMSPEDSSIYLCSVSSGNQETQYFGPGTRLLVL.

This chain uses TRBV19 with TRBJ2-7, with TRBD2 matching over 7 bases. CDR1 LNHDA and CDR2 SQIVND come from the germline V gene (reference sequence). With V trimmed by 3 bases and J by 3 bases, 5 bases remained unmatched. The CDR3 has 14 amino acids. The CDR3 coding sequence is TGTGCCAGTAGTATTACTAGCGATTTCTACGAGCAGTACTTC. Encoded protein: CASSITSDFYEQYF.

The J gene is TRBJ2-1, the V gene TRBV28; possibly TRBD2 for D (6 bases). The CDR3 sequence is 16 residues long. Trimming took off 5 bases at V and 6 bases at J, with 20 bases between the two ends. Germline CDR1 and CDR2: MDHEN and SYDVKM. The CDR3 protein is CASSPTLAIVSNEQFF. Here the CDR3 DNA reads TGTGCCAGCAGTCCGACGCTAGCGATCGTTTCCAATGAGCAGTTCTTC.

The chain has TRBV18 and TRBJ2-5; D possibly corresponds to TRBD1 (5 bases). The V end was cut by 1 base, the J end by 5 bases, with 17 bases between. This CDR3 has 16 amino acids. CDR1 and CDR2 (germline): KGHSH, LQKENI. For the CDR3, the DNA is TGTGCCAGCTCACCACGGCAGGGCGGTAATGGGGAGACCCAGTACTTC. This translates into CASSPRQGGNGETQYF.

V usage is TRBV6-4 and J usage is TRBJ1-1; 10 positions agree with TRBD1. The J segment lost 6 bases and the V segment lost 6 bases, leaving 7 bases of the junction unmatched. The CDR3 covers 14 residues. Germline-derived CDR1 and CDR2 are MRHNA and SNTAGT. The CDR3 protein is CASSPGTGDAEAFF. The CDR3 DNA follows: TGTGCCAGCAGCCCGGGGACAGGGGATGCTGAAGCTTTCTTT.

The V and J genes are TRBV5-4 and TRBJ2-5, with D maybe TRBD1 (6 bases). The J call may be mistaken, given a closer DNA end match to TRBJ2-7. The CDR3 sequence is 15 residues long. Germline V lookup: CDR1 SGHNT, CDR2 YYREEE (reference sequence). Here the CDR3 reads CASSLVSSGAYEQYF. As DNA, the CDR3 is TGTGCCAGCAGCTTGGTCAGCTCAGGGGCCTACGAGCAGTACTTC.

The CDR3 DNA sequence: TGTGCCAGCAGTTCCCTAGCGGGAGCCCTATACAATGAGCAGTTCTTC. Translated: CASSSLAGALYNEQFF. The V call is TRBV27, the J call TRBJ2-1; 10 bases fit TRBD2. There are 16 residues in the CDR3. Looked up from germline, CDR1 is MNHEY and CDR2 is SMNVEV (reference sequence). The junction had 7 bases not matched to a gene; V was cut back by 4 bases and J by 4 bases.

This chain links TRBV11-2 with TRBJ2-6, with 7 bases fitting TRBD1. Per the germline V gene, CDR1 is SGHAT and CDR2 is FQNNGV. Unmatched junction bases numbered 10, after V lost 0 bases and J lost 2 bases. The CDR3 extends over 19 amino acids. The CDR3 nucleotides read TGTGCCAGCAGCTTAGATCCCCGGAGACAGGGCCCTGGGGCCAACGTCCTGACTTTC. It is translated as CASSLDPRRQGPGANVLTF.

The CDR3 DNA sequence: TGTGCCAGCAGTGACGCAGGGGTTACCGGGGAGCTGTTTTTT. Its protein is CASSDAGVTGELFF. The chain employs TRBV27 and TRBJ2-2; tentatively, D is TRBD1 (6 bases). The CDR3 is 14 amino acids. Germline values: CDR1 MNHEY, CDR2 SMNVEV (reference sequence). V was shortened by 5 bases and J by 5 bases, with 12 bases between the two germline ends.

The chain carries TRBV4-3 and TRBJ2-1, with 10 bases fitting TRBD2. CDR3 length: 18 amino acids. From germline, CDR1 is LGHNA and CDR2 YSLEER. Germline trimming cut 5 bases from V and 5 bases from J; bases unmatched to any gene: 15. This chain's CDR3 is CASSKRPPTSGNHNEQFF. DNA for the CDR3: TGCGCCAGCAGCAAACGGCCCCCAACTAGCGGGAACCACAATGAGCAGTTCTTC.

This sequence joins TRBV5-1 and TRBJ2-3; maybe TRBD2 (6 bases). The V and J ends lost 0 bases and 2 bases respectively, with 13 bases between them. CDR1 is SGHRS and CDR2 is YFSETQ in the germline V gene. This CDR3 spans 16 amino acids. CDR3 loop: CASSLEGRYNTDTQYF. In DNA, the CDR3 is TGCGCCAGCAGCTTGGAGGGGAGGTACAACACAGATACGCAGTATTTT.

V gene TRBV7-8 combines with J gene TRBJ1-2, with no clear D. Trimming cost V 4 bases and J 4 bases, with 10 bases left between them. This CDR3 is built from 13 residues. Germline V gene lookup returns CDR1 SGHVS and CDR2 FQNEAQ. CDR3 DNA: TGTGCCAGCAGCTCCATTGGCACCTATGGCTACACCTTC. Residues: CASSSIGTYGYTF.

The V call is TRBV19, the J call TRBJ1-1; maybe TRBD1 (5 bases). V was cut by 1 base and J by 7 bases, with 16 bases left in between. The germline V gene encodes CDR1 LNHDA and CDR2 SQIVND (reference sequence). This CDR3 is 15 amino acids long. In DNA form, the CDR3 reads TGTGCCAGTAGTATAGGTCCCCGGGAGGGGAATGAAGCTTTCTTT. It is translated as CASSIGPREGNEAFF.

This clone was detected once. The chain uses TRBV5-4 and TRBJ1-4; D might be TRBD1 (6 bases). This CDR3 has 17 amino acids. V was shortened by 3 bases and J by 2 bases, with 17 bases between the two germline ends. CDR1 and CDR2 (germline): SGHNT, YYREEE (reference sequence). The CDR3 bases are TGTGCCAGCAGCTGGGGCTTACAGGGTCCCACTAATGAAAAACTGTTTTTT. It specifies CASSWGLQGPTNEKLFF.

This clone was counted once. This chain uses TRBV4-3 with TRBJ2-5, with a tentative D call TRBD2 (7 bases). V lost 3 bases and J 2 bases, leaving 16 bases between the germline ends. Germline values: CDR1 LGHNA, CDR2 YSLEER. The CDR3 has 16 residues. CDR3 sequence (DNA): TGCGCCAGCAGCCAGATCCGGGGGGCGGGACAAGAGACCCAGTACTTC. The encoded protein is CASSQIRGAGQETQYF.

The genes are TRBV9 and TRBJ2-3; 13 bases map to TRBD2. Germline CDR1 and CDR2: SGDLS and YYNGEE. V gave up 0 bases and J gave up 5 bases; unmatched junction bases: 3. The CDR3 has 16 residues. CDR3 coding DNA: TGTGCCAGCAGCGTAGGACTAGCGGGAGGTCTAGATACGCAGTATTTT. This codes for CASSVGLAGGLDTQYF.

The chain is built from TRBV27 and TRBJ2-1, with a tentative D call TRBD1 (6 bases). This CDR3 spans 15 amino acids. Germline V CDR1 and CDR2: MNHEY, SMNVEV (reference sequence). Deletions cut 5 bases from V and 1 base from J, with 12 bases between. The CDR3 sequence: CASSIRGRSYNEQFF. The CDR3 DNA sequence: TGTGCCAGCAGTATCAGGGGAAGGTCCTACAATGAGCAGTTCTTC.

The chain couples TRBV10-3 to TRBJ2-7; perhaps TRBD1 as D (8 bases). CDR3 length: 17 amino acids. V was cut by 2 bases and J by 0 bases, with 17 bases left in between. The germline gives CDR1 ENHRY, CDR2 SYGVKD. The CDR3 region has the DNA TGTGCCATCAGTGAGACCAGGACAGGGAGGGGCTCCTACGAGCAGTACTTC. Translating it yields CAISETRTGRGSYEQYF.

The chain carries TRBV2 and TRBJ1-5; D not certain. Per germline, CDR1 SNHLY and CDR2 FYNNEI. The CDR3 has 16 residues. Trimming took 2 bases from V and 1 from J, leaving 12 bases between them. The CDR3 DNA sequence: TGTGCCAGCAGTGAATCGCGAGGGATAAGCAATCAGCCCCAGCATTTT. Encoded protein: CASSESRGISNQPQHF.

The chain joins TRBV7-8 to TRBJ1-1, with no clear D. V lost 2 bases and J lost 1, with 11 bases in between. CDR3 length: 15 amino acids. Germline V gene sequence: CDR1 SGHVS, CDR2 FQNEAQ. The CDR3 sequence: CASSLRPRGNTEAFF. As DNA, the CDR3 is TGTGCCAGCAGCTTACGGCCCCGGGGGAACACTGAAGCTTTCTTT.

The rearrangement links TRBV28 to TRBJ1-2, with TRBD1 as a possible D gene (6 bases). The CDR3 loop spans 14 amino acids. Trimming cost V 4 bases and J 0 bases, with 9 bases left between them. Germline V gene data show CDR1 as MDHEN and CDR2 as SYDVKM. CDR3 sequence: CASSWTAANYGYTF. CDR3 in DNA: TGTGCCAGCAGTTGGACAGCAGCTAACTATGGCTACACCTTC.

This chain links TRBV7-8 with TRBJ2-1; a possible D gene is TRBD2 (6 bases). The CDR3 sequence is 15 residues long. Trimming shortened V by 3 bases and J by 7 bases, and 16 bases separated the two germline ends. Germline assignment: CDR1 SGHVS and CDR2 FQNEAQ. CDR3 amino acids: CASSFARDGSNEQFF. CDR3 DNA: TGTGCCAGCAGCTTTGCGCGGGATGGGTCAAATGAGCAGTTCTTC. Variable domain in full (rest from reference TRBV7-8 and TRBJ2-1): GAGVSQSPRYKVAKRGQDVALRCDPISGHVSLFWYQQALGQGPEFLTYFQNEAQLDKSGLPSDRFFAERPEGSVSTLKIQRTQQEDSAVYLCASSFARDGSNEQFFGPGTRLTVL.

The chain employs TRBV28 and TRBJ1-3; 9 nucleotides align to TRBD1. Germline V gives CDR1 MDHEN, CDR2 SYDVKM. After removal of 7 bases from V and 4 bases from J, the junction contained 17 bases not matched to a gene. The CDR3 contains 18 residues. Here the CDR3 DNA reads TGTGCCAGCATTCCTACTCCGGGACAGGGACGTTCAGGAAACACCATATATTTT. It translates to CASIPTPGQGRSGNTIYF.

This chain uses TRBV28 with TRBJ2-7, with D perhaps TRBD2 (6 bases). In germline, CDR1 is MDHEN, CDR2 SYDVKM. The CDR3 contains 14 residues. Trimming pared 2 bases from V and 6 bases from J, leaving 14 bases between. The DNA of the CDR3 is TGTGCCAGCAGTTTAGGAGGGTTGGGCAGCGAGCAGTACTTC. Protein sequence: CASSLGGLGSEQYF.

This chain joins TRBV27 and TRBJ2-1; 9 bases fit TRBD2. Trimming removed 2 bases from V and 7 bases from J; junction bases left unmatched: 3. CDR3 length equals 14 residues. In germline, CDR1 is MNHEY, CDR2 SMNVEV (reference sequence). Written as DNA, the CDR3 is TGTGCCAGCAGTTTAGCGGGAGGGGTAAATGAGCAGTTCTTC. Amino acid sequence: CASSLAGGVNEQFF.